This entry lists 18 T cell receptor beta chains sequenced from one sample in a study of OX40 agonist ivuxolimab in advanced cancers. Clones were sequenced by immunoSEQ multiplex PCR, and TCRdb holds only the in-frame ones, with some missing. The sample has about 51,000 clones, about 80% seen once; the top ten hold 3% to 3.5%. The specimen was CD4+ or CD8+ T cells sorted from blood, collected in a trial of the OX40 agonist ivuxolimab. Receptors were obtained from an adult with an advanced solid tumor such as melanoma, head and neck, liver or kidney cancer.

V gene TRBV2 combines with J gene TRBJ2-3; D remains ambiguous. Trimming stripped 6 bases from V and 1 base from J, with 5 bases between. Germline V gene lookup returns CDR1 SNHLY and CDR2 FYNNEI. The CDR3 spans 12 residues. CDR3: CASRQGTDTQYF. CDR3 bases: TGTGCCAGCAGGCAAGGCACAGATACGCAGTATTTT.

J is TRBJ1-2 and V is TRBV11-2, with a possible D match to TRBD1 (6 bases). Germline V gene data show CDR1 as SGHAT and CDR2 as FQNNGV. The CDR3 length is 11 residues. V lost 5 bases, J lost 6 bases, and 7 bases lay in between. The CDR3 is CASSRGNGYTF. CDR3 bases: TGTGCCAGCAGCAGGGGGAATGGCTACACCTTC. Using reference TRBV11-2 and TRBJ1-2 for the parts outside the CDR3, the full variable domain is EAGVAQSPRYKIIEKRQSVAFWCNPISGHATLYWYQQILGQGPKLLIQFQNNGVVDDSQLPKDRFSAERLKGVDSTLKIQPAKLEDSAVYLCASSRGNGYTFGSGTRLTVV.

The chain joins TRBV11-2 to TRBJ2-1; 11 bases are a match to TRBD2. CDR1 is SGHAT and CDR2 is FQNNGV in the germline V gene. The CDR3 length is 17 residues. Unmatched junction bases numbered 7, after V lost 4 bases and J lost 2 bases. The DNA of the CDR3 is TGTGCCAGCAGCTGGAGAGCTAGCGGGGGGACCTACAATGAGCAGTTCTTC. Its protein product is CASSWRASGGTYNEQFF.

The V call is TRBV6-6, the J call TRBJ1-1; no clear D. CDR3 length equals 13 residues. From germline, CDR1 is MNHNY and CDR2 SVGAGI (reference sequence). V lost 7 bases, J lost 1 base, and 10 bases lay in between. DNA of the CDR3: TGTGCCAGCAACCCATCAGGGAACACTGAAGCTTTCTTT. Encoded protein: CASNPSGNTEAFF.

This sequence joins TRBV6-5 and TRBJ2-7; 11 nucleotides agree with TRBD1. Germline V gene sequence: CDR1 MNHEY, CDR2 SVGAGI. The ends lost 5 bases at V and 5 bases at J; junction bases unmatched: 2. The CDR3 has 13 residues. The CDR3 sequence is CASSRTGGHEQYF. The DNA of the CDR3 is TGTGCCAGCAGTCGGACAGGGGGCCACGAGCAGTACTTC.

The J gene is TRBJ2-5, the V gene TRBV6-1, with D possibly being TRBD2 (6 bases). V was cut by 1 base and J by 5 bases, with 11 bases left in between. The germline V gene has CDR1 MNHNS and CDR2 SASEGT. The CDR3 covers 14 residues. In DNA, the CDR3 is TGTGCCAGCAGTGAAGGGTGGCTAGCGGAGACCCAGTACTTC. It codes for CASSEGWLAETQYF.

V is TRBV6-5 and J is TRBJ1-2; 9 nucleotides agree with TRBD1. J lost 4 bases, V lost 2 bases, and 2 bases had no gene match. The CDR3 totals 14 residues. The germline CDR1 and CDR2 sequences are MNHEY and SVGAGI. CDR3 coding DNA: TGTGCCAGCAGTTACGGACAGGGGAGCTATGGCTACACCTTC. Translated, it gives CASSYGQGSYGYTF.

V is TRBV18 and J is TRBJ1-3; D gene unclear. V was trimmed by 6 bases and J by 8 bases, leaving 14 bases between them. The germline V gene has CDR1 KGHSH and CDR2 LQKENI. CDR3 length equals 13 residues. CDR3 nucleotide sequence: TGTGCCAGCTCCCGCGGGCCGCGGGACACCATATATTTT. This codes for CASSRGPRDTIYF.

This rearrangement joins TRBV13 to TRBJ2-2, with D maybe TRBD1 (5 bases). Looked up from germline, CDR1 is PRHDT and CDR2 is FYEKMQ (reference sequence). V gave up 7 bases and J gave up 5 bases, with 11 bases separating them. The CDR3 spans 13 residues. CDR3 sequence: CASTPQGTGELFF. The DNA of the CDR3 is TGTGCCAGCACTCCCCAGGGAACCGGGGAGCTGTTTTTT.

The V and J genes are TRBV7-2 and TRBJ1-3; 7 nucleotides line up with TRBD1. CDR1 is SGHTA, CDR2 FQGNSA, per germline. There are 15 residues in the CDR3. J lost 0 bases, V lost 5 bases, and 4 bases had no gene match. CDR3 loop: CASSAGQNSGNTIYF. The CDR3 coding sequence is TGTGCCAGCAGCGCGGGACAGAACTCTGGAAACACCATATATTTT.

The gene calls are TRBV5-6 and TRBJ2-3; D might be TRBD2 (5 bases). Trimming took off 1 base at V and 6 bases at J, with 12 bases between the two ends. CDR1 is SGHDT and CDR2 is YYEEEE in the germline V gene. The CDR3 has 14 amino acids. CDR3 protein: CASSLFPTGDTQYF. In DNA form, the CDR3 reads TGTGCCAGCAGCTTGTTCCCCACGGGGGATACGCAGTATTTT. Full variable domain (remainder filled in from reference TRBV5-6 and TRBJ2-3): DAGVTQSPTHLIKTRGQQVTLRCSPKSGHDTVSWYQQALGQGPQFIFQYYEEEERQRGNFPDRFSGHQFPNYSSELNVNALLLGDSALYLCASSLFPTGDTQYFGPGTRLTVL.

J is TRBJ2-7 and V is TRBV21-1; the table's TRBD2 call for D was not verified on the DNA. TRBV21-1 is a recognized pseudogene. The CDR3 runs to 17 residues. The CDR3 region has the DNA TGTGCCAGCAGCAAAGTAGCTCCTAGCGGGGGGACCTACGAGCAGTACTTC. It codes for CASSKVAPSGGTYEQYF.

The chain has TRBV11-2 and TRBJ2-1; 10 positions match TRBD2. Germline V gene sequence: CDR1 SGHAT, CDR2 FQNNGV. This CDR3 region has 16 residues. With 1 base clipped from V and 8 bases from J, the junction kept 8 bases outside the gene matches. CDR3 region: CASSLGPSGGAYEQFF. The CDR3 DNA is TGTGCCAGCAGCTTAGGCCCCAGCGGGGGGGCTTATGAGCAGTTCTTC.

The gene calls are TRBV2 and TRBJ1-1, with D possibly being TRBD1 (6 bases). Germline-derived CDR1 and CDR2 are SNHLY and FYNNEI. This CDR3 is built from 13 residues. The V and J ends lost 4 bases and 6 bases respectively, with 12 bases between them. CDR3 in DNA: TGTGCCAGCAGTGGACGGGGGCTGGCTGAAGCTTTCTTT. It codes for CASSGRGLAEAFF. Filled out from reference TRBV2 and TRBJ1-1, the complete variable domain reads EPEVTQTPSHQVTQMGQEVILRCVPISNHLYFYWYRQILGQKVEFLVSFYNNEISEKSEIFDDQFSVERPDGSNFTLKIRSTKLEDSAMYFCASSGRGLAEAFFGQGTRLTVV.

This chain connects TRBV13 to TRBJ2-1, with TRBD1 as a possible D gene (6 bases). Deletions cut 2 bases from V and 3 bases from J, with 14 bases between. The CDR3 has 16 amino acids. CDR1 and CDR2 from the germline V gene are PRHDT and FYEKMQ (reference sequence). CDR3 amino acids: CASSLLVGGIYNEQFF. CDR3 DNA: TGTGCCAGCAGCTTATTGGTAGGGGGAATCTACAATGAGCAGTTCTTC.

The chain employs TRBV7-9 and TRBJ2-1; 11 nucleotides match TRBD2. CDR3 length: 15 residues. Germline V lookup: CDR1 SEHNR, CDR2 FQNEAQ (reference sequence). Trimming at V came to 5 bases and at J to 5 bases, leaving 5 bases not matched to a gene. The CDR3 spells CASSKGLADNNEQFF. As DNA, the CDR3 is TGTGCCAGCAGCAAGGGACTAGCGGATAACAATGAGCAGTTCTTC. The whole variable domain, remainder taken from reference TRBV7-9 and TRBJ2-1, is DTGVSQNPRHKITKRGQNVTFRCDPISEHNRLYWYRQTLGQGPEFLTYFQNEAQLEKSRLLSDRFSAERPKGSFSTLEIQRTEQGDSAMYLCASSKGLADNNEQFFGPGTRLTVL.

This clone was counted a single time. V usage is TRBV2 and J usage is TRBJ2-5, with D possibly called TRBD1 or TRBD2 (7 bases each). This CDR3 comprises 15 residues. Trimming pared 7 bases from V and 2 bases from J, leaving 17 bases between. From germline, CDR1 is SNHLY and CDR2 FYNNEI. The CDR3 nucleotides are TGTGCCAGCACCCAGGGGGGGCGCGGTCAAGAGACCCAGTACTTC. Residues: CASTQGGRGQETQYF.

The rearrangement links TRBV19 to TRBJ2-5; D remains unclear. CDR3 length equals 15 residues. The germline V and J ends were trimmed by 4 bases and 2 bases, with 14 bases remaining between them. CDR1 is LNHDA and CDR2 is SQIVND in the germline V gene (reference sequence). Written as DNA, the CDR3 is TGTGCCAGTAGTACGACCGGTGGCCTACAAGAGACCCAGTACTTC. Its translation is CASSTTGGLQETQYF.